In this sample, the clone carrying this TCR beta chain turned up many times. The antigen is unknown. The data originate from a study of molecular identifiers for immune sequencing clone quantification. Notes on the study in general: Beyond 20 RNA copies, clones held over 99% of effector molecules, compared with under 1% in naive cells. Spiked Jurkat TCR RNA originating from one cell could reportedly be identified amid more than 950,000 naive cells.

Germline V gene lookup returns CDR1 SGHAT and CDR2 FQNNGV. With 3 bases removed from V and 10 bases from J, the gap between germline ends came to 13 bases. CDR3 length equals 13 residues. Sorting defined naive CD8 T cells as CD8+CD4-CCR7+CD45RA+. TCRdb itself ran the PCR reads through MiXCR, one entry per CDR3 protein. The sample has 490,000 or so distinct CDR3 sequences; about a fifth are singletons. The rearrangement uses TRBV11-2 and TRBJ2-1; D is possibly TRBD2 (5 bases). Sequenced material: naive CD8+ T cells from blood, with Jurkat cell RNA spiked in. The subset here: FACS-sorted CD8+CD4-CCR7+CD45RA+ naive T cells. This sequence originates from a human donor in good health. Some libraries in this study had Jurkat cell RNA spiked in. The CDR3 nucleotides are TGTGCCAGCAGCTTGCGCGGAGGCCCGGAGCAGTTCTTC. Amino acid sequence: CASSLRGGPEQFF.